The next 17 T cell receptor beta chains were all read from a single sample in a study of post-analysis software for immune sequencing data. Their antigen targets remain unknown. Study-wide points: Patients carried several TRBV segments more frequently than controls did, and TRBV5-6, TRBV5-1 and TRBV20-1 were among them.

Unique molecular identifiers were present in the TCR beta cDNA libraries. Each CDR3 protein is one row after TCRdb ran MiXCR on the PCR reads. The data contain a few hundred thousand distinct CDR3 sequences, 30% to 45% of them singletons. Source material: blood. These receptors all stem from a girl between 10 and 17 years old with multiple sclerosis.

This rearrangement joins TRBV5-6 to TRBJ2-1; weak D call: TRBD2 (5 bases). Germline V gene sequence: CDR1 SGHDT, CDR2 YYEEEE. V was cut by 1 base and J by 5 bases, with 10 bases left in between. This CDR3 has 14 amino acids. The chain's CDR3 is CASSLSLRDNEQFF. The CDR3 DNA reads TGTGCCAGCAGCTTGTCTCTGCGGGACAATGAGCAGTTCTTC.

This clonotype was seen a handful of times. This rearrangement joins TRBV27 to TRBJ2-3; perhaps TRBD2 as D (5 bases). V was clipped by 7 bases and J by 6 bases, with 11 bases between them. The CDR3 covers 12 residues. CDR1 MNHEY and CDR2 SMNVEV come from the germline V gene (reference sequence). The CDR3 region has the DNA TGTGCCAGCAAGTCGGGCGGGGATACGCAGTATTTT. It translates to CASKSGGDTQYF.

V is TRBV29-1 and J is TRBJ2-3, with D perhaps TRBD1 (7 bases). The germline V gene encodes CDR1 SQVTM and CDR2 ANQGSEA. Trimming left V 1 base short and J 2 bases short, with 22 bases between. This CDR3 contains 18 residues. The CDR3 region is CSVEVRGTAPYFTDTQYF. The CDR3 region has the DNA TGCAGCGTTGAAGTCCGGGGGACAGCTCCCTACTTCACAGATACGCAGTATTTT.

This clonotype has just a few counts. The rearrangement joins TRBV5-1 to TRBJ2-7, with a tentative D call TRBD1 (5 bases). Trimming removed 7 bases from V and 2 bases from J, with 22 bases in between. Per germline, CDR1 SGHRS and CDR2 YFSETQ. The CDR3 length is 16 residues. The CDR3 DNA reads as TGCGCCAGCGGTGGGGAATTGGGGCCAAGCCCCTACGAGCAGTACTTC. Translated, it gives CASGGELGPSPYEQYF.

The table lists this clonotype with a count of one. V and J are TRBV4-1 and TRBJ2-4; no clear D. Germline V gene lookup returns CDR1 MGHRA and CDR2 YSYEKL. The CDR3 contains 21 residues. V lost 0 bases, J lost 0 bases, and 24 bases lay in between. The DNA of the CDR3 is TGCGCCAGCAGCCAAGAGGCTATCGGGCGGAAGTTAGATCTAGCCAAAAACATTCAGTACTTC. It encodes CASSQEAIGRKLDLAKNIQYF.

CDR3 loop: CASSYMEPLAKNIQYF. CDR3 bases: TGTGCCAGCAGTTATATGGAACCCCTAGCCAAAAACATTCAGTACTTC. V gene TRBV6-2 or TRBV6-3 combines with J gene TRBJ2-4; D not certain. Germline values: CDR1 MNHEY, CDR2 SVGEGT. V lost 3 bases to trimming and J lost 0 bases, with 12 bases between them. The CDR3 sequence is 16 residues long.

The sample holds a few counts of this clonotype. The chain has TRBV29-1 and TRBJ2-3, with 11 bases fitting TRBD2. The trim removed 2 bases at V and 6 bases at J, leaving 4 bases unmatched. The CDR3 length is 14 residues. The germline CDR1 and CDR2 sequences are SQVTM and ANQGSEA. CDR3 residues: CSVETSGGGDTQYF. The CDR3, as DNA: TGCAGCGTTGAAACTAGCGGGGGTGGGGATACGCAGTATTTT.

J is TRBJ2-1 and V is TRBV5-1, with 8 nucleotides matching TRBD1. J was trimmed by 3 bases and V by 0 bases; bases with no gene match: 11. Germline-derived CDR1 and CDR2 are SGHRS and YFSETQ. The CDR3 spans 18 residues. Written as DNA, the CDR3 is TGCGCCAGCAGCTTGGTAGCAATGACAGGGGCGCTCTACAATGAGCAGTTCTTC. Translating it yields CASSLVAMTGALYNEQFF.

J is TRBJ2-4 and V is TRBV29-1, with D perhaps being TRBD1 or TRBD2 (5 bases each). With 3 bases removed from V and 13 bases from J, the gap between germline ends came to 13 bases. The CDR3 is made up of 11 amino acids. Germline V lookup: CDR1 SQVTM, CDR2 ANQGSEA. The CDR3 region is CSVEGVLGQYF. The CDR3 DNA reads TGCAGCGTTGAGGGGGTATTGGGGCAGTACTTC. Complete variable domain (other parts from reference TRBV29-1 and TRBJ2-4): SAVISQKPSRDICQRGTSLTIQCQVDSQVTMMFWYRQQPGQSLTLIATANQGSEATYESGFVIDKFPISRPNLTFSTLTVSNMSPEDSSIYLCSVEGVLGQYFGAGTRLSVL.

The chain combines TRBV29-1 with TRBJ2-5, with D hard to call. This CDR3 spans 15 amino acids. Germline values: CDR1 SQVTM, CDR2 ANQGSEA. Between the trimmed V and J ends, which lost 1 base and 3 bases, there was a span of 15 bases. CDR3 bases: TGCAGCGTTGAAGTGAGGCGTCGGCCTAAAGAGACCCAGTACTTC. It codes for CSVEVRRRPKETQYF.

In the case of this clonotype: At one of its ends the junction is not consistent with the germline gene, which may arise from a read error. The chain joins TRBV12-3 or TRBV12-4 to TRBJ2-1; D uncertain. This CDR3 comprises 16 residues. The chain's CDR3 is CASSLGPGLGPNQQFF. Written as DNA, the CDR3 is TGTGCCAGCAGTTTAGGACCCGGGCTGGGTCCCAATCAGCAGTTCTTC.

This chain links TRBV6-6 with TRBJ2-3; TRBD2 matches 8 bases. The J segment lost 5 bases and the V segment lost 6 bases, leaving 10 bases of the junction unmatched. This CDR3 spans 15 amino acids. CDR1 and CDR2 (germline): MNHNY, SVGAGI (reference sequence). CDR3 coding DNA: TGTGCCAGCAGGACAACCGGGACTAGTTTAGATACGCAGTATTTT. Translated, it gives CASRTTGTSLDTQYF.

The V call is TRBV12-3 or TRBV12-4, the J call TRBJ2-5, with D unresolved. Trimming took off 8 bases at V and 3 bases at J, with 10 bases between the two ends. The CDR3 runs to 12 residues. Written as DNA, the CDR3 is TGTGCCAGCGCGGATCAGGAAGAGACCCAGTACTTC. This gives the protein CASADQEETQYF.

The chain links TRBV7-9 to TRBJ2-1; TRBD1 agrees at 10 bases. V dropped 3 bases and J dropped 3; count of bases not matched to a gene: 8. This CDR3 region has 17 residues. Germline CDR1 reads SEHNR; CDR2 reads FQNEAQ (reference sequence). The CDR3 sequence is CASSFVPGTGDYNEQFF. The CDR3 DNA reads TGTGCCAGCAGCTTCGTCCCAGGGACAGGGGACTACAATGAGCAGTTCTTC.

CDR3 protein: CASSQGGQNYEQYF. The CDR3 DNA follows: TGTGCCAGCAGCCAAGGCGGACAGAACTACGAGCAGTACTTC. This chain uses TRBV3-1 with TRBJ2-7; possibly TRBD1 for D (6 bases). This CDR3 contains 14 residues. V dropped 1 base and J dropped 3 bases, with 10 bases sitting between them. Germline V gives CDR1 LGHDT, CDR2 YNNKEL (reference sequence).

Many counts were recorded for this clonotype. The chain links TRBV29-1 to TRBJ2-7; the D gene is possibly TRBD2 (5 bases). Germline V lookup: CDR1 SQVTM, CDR2 ANQGSEA. This CDR3 comprises 11 residues. Deletions cut 5 bases from V and 6 bases from J, with 11 bases between. CDR3 DNA: TGCAGCGTTCACTACGAGGGCGAGCAGTACTTC. This codes for CSVHYEGEQYF.

Only a few counts were recorded for this clonotype. The chain employs TRBV7-9 and TRBJ1-2; D ambiguous. The CDR3 spans 13 residues. Trimming removed 1 base at V and 5 bases at J, with 8 bases between. CDR1 and CDR2 (germline): SEHNR, FQNEAQ (reference sequence). The DNA of the CDR3 is TGTGCCAGCAGCTTAGATCCGGATTATGGCTACACCTTC. Protein: CASSLDPDYGYTF.